This entry lists 15 T cell receptor beta chains sequenced from one sample in a study of radiation and T cells in renal cell carcinoma. Time point meaning: blood 2 weeks post-SBRT. Treatment reported: 15 Gy SBRT to primary tumor, nephrectomy 4 weeks later. The data were produced by immunoSEQ multiplex PCR, yet TCRdb's version contains in-frame clones alone and is incomplete. Of 45,000 to 55,000 clones in the sample, 75% to 90% were seen once. This specimen consisted of blood, obtained from a patient whose treatment included radiotherapy and nephrectomy. These receptor sequences come from a woman aged 70-85 years with renal cell carcinoma.

This clone was counted once. The V and J genes are TRBV7-2 and TRBJ1-3; tentative D call: TRBD1 (5 bases). The CDR3 extends over 15 amino acids. V lost 3 bases and J 4 bases, leaving 13 bases between the germline ends. Germline V lookup: CDR1 SGHTA, CDR2 FQGNSA. The CDR3 sequence is CASSFSGLLGNTIYF. The CDR3 nucleotides are TGTGCCAGCAGCTTCTCGGGACTCTTGGGAAACACCATATATTTT.

The chain's CDR3 is CASSALEGSPTGELFF. The CDR3 region has the DNA TGCGCCAGCAGCGCCCTGGAAGGTAGTCCCACCGGGGAGCTGTTTTTT. This chain uses TRBV5-1 with TRBJ2-2, with D unresolved. The germline V gene has CDR1 SGHRS and CDR2 YFSETQ. The V end was cut by 4 bases, the J end by 4 bases, with 17 bases between. This CDR3 is built from 16 residues.

Points on this clone: Other DNA sequences within the sample encode an identical CDR3. This sequence joins TRBV19 and TRBJ2-1; D unresolved. The CDR3 has 11 amino acids. Germline CDR1 LNHDA, CDR2 SQIVND (reference sequence). The V gene lost 4 bases and the J gene lost 4 bases, with 2 bases spanning the gap. The CDR3 here is CASSTYNEQFF. The CDR3 DNA reads TGTGCCAGTAGTACTTACAATGAGCAGTTCTTC.

The genes are TRBV14 and TRBJ2-1; perhaps TRBD1 as D (6 bases). The CDR3 loop spans 14 amino acids. Germline V gene lookup returns CDR1 SGHDN and CDR2 FVKESK. V was trimmed by 2 bases and J by 8 bases, leaving 13 bases between them. The CDR3 spells CASSQPPRGYEQFF. CDR3 in DNA: TGTGCCAGCAGCCAACCCCCTAGGGGGTATGAGCAGTTCTTC.

This chain links TRBV13 with TRBJ1-1; D unclear. V lost 4 bases to trimming and J lost 1 base, with 13 bases between them. The CDR3 has 15 residues. Germline values: CDR1 PRHDT, CDR2 FYEKMQ (reference sequence). CDR3 nucleotides: TGTGCCAGCAGCTCGTTTGAGACGTGGAACACTGAAGCTTTCTTT. It specifies CASSSFETWNTEAFF.

This clone was observed a single time. This chain uses TRBV6-1 with TRBJ2-5; D not resolved. Germline values: CDR1 MNHNS, CDR2 SASEGT. The V and J ends lost 6 bases and 2 bases respectively, with 10 bases between them. The CDR3 consists of 13 residues. CDR3 nucleotides: TGTGCCAGCAGCCTAGAGCGTCAAGAGACCCAGTACTTC. As protein: CASSLERQETQYF.

On this clone: In the same sample, other DNA sequences code for this CDR3. V usage is TRBV4-1 and J usage is TRBJ2-5, with 7 positions matching TRBD1. This CDR3 has 18 residues. Germline V gene sequence: CDR1 MGHRA, CDR2 YSYEKL. The V gene end was trimmed by 3 bases and the J gene end by 0 bases; junction bases not matched to a gene: 13. CDR3 loop: CASSQLGRTGVDQETQYF. The DNA for the CDR3 is TGCGCCAGCAGCCAGCTAGGAAGGACAGGAGTGGACCAAGAGACCCAGTACTTC.

The genes are TRBV6-5 and TRBJ2-5, with D tentatively TRBD1 (6 bases). Trimming took off 6 bases at V and 3 bases at J, with 20 bases between the two ends. Germline CDR1 MNHEY, CDR2 SVGAGI. The CDR3 consists of 16 residues. CDR3 nucleotides: TGTGCCAGCAGCTACCTAACGCTAGCAGGGGAAGAGACCCAGTACTTC. Translation gives CASSYLTLAGEETQYF.

This clone was counted ten times or more. V gene TRBV5-5 combines with J gene TRBJ2-3; D ambiguous. V gave up 1 base and J gave up 5 bases, with 2 bases separating them. This CDR3 has 11 residues. In germline, CDR1 is SGHKS, CDR2 YYEKEE (reference sequence). CDR3 nucleotides: TGTGCCAGCAGCTTGAAAGATACGCAGTATTTT. As protein: CASSLKDTQYF.

This clone showed up just a few times. J is TRBJ1-4 and V is TRBV7-8, with D perhaps TRBD1 (6 bases). In germline, CDR1 is SGHVS, CDR2 FQNEAQ. Deletions cut 1 base from V and 7 bases from J, with 10 bases between. The length of the CDR3 is 14 residues. As DNA, the CDR3 is TGTGCCAGCAGCTTAGGGGGAGGGGGTGAAAAACTGTTTTTT. This translates into CASSLGGGGEKLFF. The variable domain in full, with the rest retrieved from reference TRBV7-8 and TRBJ1-4, is GAGVSQSPRYKVAKRGQDVALRCDPISGHVSLFWYQQALGQGPEFLTYFQNEAQLDKSGLPSDRFFAERPEGSVSTLKIQRTQQEDSAVYLCASSLGGGGEKLFFGSGTQLSVL.

The rearrangement uses TRBV5-1 and TRBJ2-5, with 8 bases matching TRBD2. J lost 1 base, V lost 0 bases, and 2 bases had no gene match. Germline V gives CDR1 SGHRS, CDR2 YFSETQ. This CDR3 contains 15 residues. CDR3 amino acids: CASSLVAGSQETQYF. DNA of the CDR3: TGCGCCAGCAGCTTGGTAGCGGGGAGCCAAGAGACCCAGTACTTC.

The V gene is TRBV2, the J gene TRBJ1-1, with TRBD1 matching 9 bases. Germline CDR1 and CDR2: SNHLY and FYNNEI. The CDR3 covers 14 residues. J was trimmed by 5 bases and V by 6 bases; bases with no gene match: 7. CDR3 loop: CASREQGAWTEAFF. CDR3 sequence (DNA): TGTGCCAGCAGGGAACAGGGGGCGTGGACTGAAGCTTTCTTT.

The chain recombines TRBV6-5 with TRBJ1-2; D is possibly TRBD1 (5 bases). Between the trimmed V and J ends, which lost 5 bases and 2 bases, there was a span of 12 bases. CDR3 size: 14 residues. From germline, CDR1 is MNHEY and CDR2 SVGAGI. The DNA of the CDR3 is TGTGCCAGCAGTGCCGACAGACCAAACTATGGCTACACCTTC. Translated: CASSADRPNYGYTF.

The chain employs TRBV19 and TRBJ2-7; 8 nucleotides agree with TRBD2. V lost 11 bases and J lost 6; bases outside the gene matches: 21. The germline V gene has CDR1 LNHDA and CDR2 SQIVND (reference sequence). The CDR3 sequence is 16 residues long. The CDR3 protein is CASQEVGRGAGAEQYF. The CDR3 coding sequence is TGTGCCTCCCAAGAAGTCGGGCGGGGGGCTGGGGCCGAGCAGTACTTC.

This rearrangement joins TRBV4-2 to TRBJ2-7, with 9 positions matching TRBD2. In germline, CDR1 is LGHNA, CDR2 YNFKEQ. V was clipped by 0 bases and J by 0 bases; unmatched bases: 6. CDR3 length equals 17 residues. CDR3 loop: CASSQDSEREVSYEQYF. As DNA, the CDR3 is TGTGCCAGCAGCCAAGATAGTGAGCGGGAGGTCTCCTACGAGCAGTACTTC.